Below, 29 T cell receptor beta chains from the same sample are listed, as sequenced in a study of blood T cell repertoires in COVID-19. TCRdb keeps only in-frame clones here, not all; method: immunoSEQ multiplex PCR. The data hold 160,000 or so clones, with more than 80% observed a single time. The specimen sequenced was peripheral blood. The origin of the receptors is a woman aged 40 to 50 with acute or convalescent COVID-19.

The V gene is TRBV30, the J gene TRBJ1-4; D gene unclear. The CDR3 runs 14 residues. V lost 2 bases and J lost 7, with 14 bases in between. The germline V gene has CDR1 GTSNPN and CDR2 SVGIG (reference sequence). The CDR3, as DNA: TGTGCCTGGAGTAGAAGGCGGGTAGTTGAAAAACTGTTTTTT. Translated: CAWSRRRVVEKLFF.

The gene calls are TRBV7-8 and TRBJ1-6, with a possible D match to TRBD1 (6 bases). The CDR3 runs 14 residues. V was pared by 5 bases and J by 7 bases, with 12 bases between. CDR1 and CDR2 (germline): SGHVS, FQNEAQ. CDR3 bases: TGTGCCAGCAGCCCAGGACAGTTGAATTCACCCCTCCACTTT. Amino acids: CASSPGQLNSPLHF.

This clone was counted only a few times. The genes are TRBV5-1 and TRBJ2-2; D may be TRBD1 (6 bases). Germline CDR1 reads SGHRS; CDR2 reads YFSETQ. CDR3 length equals 16 residues. Trimming took 4 bases from V and 0 from J, leaving 13 bases between them. The CDR3 spells CASSLGQLSNTGELFF. The CDR3 DNA reads as TGCGCCAGCAGCCTCGGACAGCTATCGAACACCGGGGAGCTGTTTTTT.

The chain joins TRBV28 to TRBJ1-4; 10 bases match TRBD1. This CDR3 is built from 15 residues. Germline assignment: CDR1 MDHEN and CDR2 SYDVKM. After removal of 6 bases from V and 7 bases from J, the junction contained 8 bases not matched to a gene. The CDR3 DNA reads as TGTGCCAGCAGAATCACGGGACAGGGGCTTGAAAAACTGTTTTTT. It specifies CASRITGQGLEKLFF.

The chain employs TRBV19 and TRBJ2-1, with TRBD2 matching over 9 bases. This CDR3 has 14 residues. Trimming cost V 7 bases and J 8 bases; bases outside gene matches: 9. Germline CDR1 reads LNHDA; CDR2 reads SQIVND (reference sequence). CDR3 sequence reads: CASTIGGGAHEQFF. The CDR3 nucleotides are TGTGCCAGTACGATTGGCGGGGGGGCACATGAGCAGTTCTTC. Drawing the rest from reference TRBV19 and TRBJ2-1, the complete variable domain is DGGITQSPKYLFRKEGQNVTLSCEQNLNHDAMYWYRQDPGQGLRLIYYSQIVNDFQKGDIAEGYSVSREKKESFPLTVTSAQKNPTAFYLCASTIGGGAHEQFFGPGTRLTVL.

The rearrangement joins TRBV6-5 to TRBJ1-4, with D possibly being TRBD1 (6 bases). The V and J ends lost 2 bases and 8 bases respectively, with 12 bases between them. Germline loops: CDR1 MNHEY, CDR2 SVGAGI. The CDR3 runs 14 residues. The CDR3 sequence: CASSYGQGREKLFF. The CDR3 DNA reads as TGTGCCAGCAGTTACGGGCAGGGGAGAGAAAAACTGTTTTTT.

The J gene is TRBJ1-6, the V gene TRBV5-5; D is unclear. This CDR3 contains 14 residues. CDR1 and CDR2 from the germline V gene are SGHKS and YYEKEE (reference sequence). Deletions cut 5 bases from V and 10 bases from J, with 16 bases between. CDR3 protein: CASRWEGVGSPLHF. CDR3 sequence (DNA): TGTGCCAGCAGATGGGAGGGAGTAGGATCACCCCTCCACTTT.

The genes are TRBV7-3 and TRBJ1-1; no firm D call. The CDR3 has 13 residues. V was pared by 8 bases and J by 4 bases, with 14 bases between. Germline lookup yields CDR1 SGHTA and CDR2 FQGTGA. CDR3 region: CASGIKGGTEAFF. Here the CDR3 DNA reads TGTGCCAGCGGAATAAAGGGAGGCACTGAAGCTTTCTTT. Variable domain in full (rest from reference TRBV7-3 and TRBJ1-1): GAGVSQTPSNKVTEKGKYVELRCDPISGHTALYWYRQSLGQGPEFLIYFQGTGAADDSGLPNDRFFAVRPEGSVSTLKIQRTERGDSAVYLCASGIKGGTEAFFGQGTRLTVV.

This rearrangement joins TRBV29-1 to TRBJ2-3; 10 positions agree with TRBD2. There are 15 residues in the CDR3. CDR1 is SQVTM, CDR2 ANQGSEA, per germline. With V trimmed by 6 bases and J by 0 bases, 6 bases remained unmatched. CDR3 protein: CSVQTSGASTDTQYF. In nucleotides, the CDR3 is TGCAGCGTGCAAACTAGCGGGGCTAGCACAGATACGCAGTATTTT.

The chain carries TRBV5-8 and TRBJ2-3, with D maybe TRBD1 (5 bases). CDR3 length equals 15 residues. The ends were cut back, 2 bases at V and 2 bases at J, with 12 bases in the middle. Germline V CDR1 and CDR2: SGHTS, YDEGEE. This CDR3 reads CASSFLQGYTDTQYF. For the CDR3, the DNA is TGTGCCAGCAGCTTCTTGCAGGGTTACACAGATACGCAGTATTTT.

The chain links TRBV7-9 to TRBJ1-1; 7 nucleotides line up with TRBD1. J gave up 1 base and V 0 bases, and 5 bases lay outside the gene matches. Germline values: CDR1 SEHNR, CDR2 FQNEAQ (reference sequence). The CDR3 is 16 residues long. The CDR3 DNA is TGTGCCAGCAGCTTAGCCGCCGGACAGGAGAACACTGAAGCTTTCTTT. Amino acid sequence: CASSLAAGQENTEAFF.

The rearrangement uses TRBV29-1 and TRBJ2-1; the D is unclear. The CDR3 is made up of 12 amino acids. The V gene's germline CDR1 is SQVTM and CDR2 ANQGSEA. Trimming shortened V by 7 bases and J by 5 bases, and 12 bases separated the two germline ends. The CDR3 region is CSGSLFNNEQFF. The CDR3, as DNA: TGCAGCGGAAGCCTCTTTAACAATGAGCAGTTCTTC.

The V and J genes are TRBV9 and TRBJ2-7; 9 bases line up with TRBD1. Germline V lookup: CDR1 SGDLS, CDR2 YYNGEE. CDR3 length: 17 residues. The V gene end was trimmed by 3 bases and the J gene end by 2 bases; junction bases not matched to a gene: 12. The chain's CDR3 is CASSESRDRVGTYEQYF. The CDR3 DNA follows: TGTGCCAGCAGCGAGTCCCGGGACAGGGTGGGCACCTACGAGCAGTACTTC. The full variable domain, with the rest looked up from reference TRBV9 and TRBJ2-7, is DSGVTQTPKHLITATGQRVTLRCSPRSGDLSVYWYQQSLDQGLQFLIQYYNGEERAKGNILERFSAQQFPDLHSELNLSSLELGDSALYFCASSESRDRVGTYEQYFGPGTRLTVT.

This chain connects TRBV30 to TRBJ2-5; D is perhaps TRBD1 (5 bases). V was shortened by 4 bases and J by 1 base, with 13 bases between the two germline ends. Germline CDR1 and CDR2: GTSNPN and SVGIG (reference sequence). The CDR3 has 14 amino acids. This CDR3 is CAWKDTPTQETQYF. The CDR3 nucleotides read TGTGCCTGGAAGGACACACCAACCCAAGAGACCCAGTACTTC.

This clone was recorded a few times. J is TRBJ2-7 and V is TRBV7-9; no reliable D call. Trimming shortened V by 3 bases and J by 7 bases, and 16 bases separated the two germline ends. The CDR3 spans 14 residues. Germline assignment: CDR1 SEHNR and CDR2 FQNEAQ (reference sequence). CDR3 amino acids: CASSFPSGLEEQYF. In nucleotides, the CDR3 is TGTGCCAGCAGCTTCCCGTCAGGTTTGGAAGAGCAGTACTTC.

CDR3 in amino acids: CASSAGTSGRTQETQYF. The DNA for the CDR3 is TGTGCCAGCAGCGCCGGGACTAGCGGGAGGACCCAAGAGACCCAGTACTTC. The V and J genes are TRBV28 and TRBJ2-5; 15 bases map to TRBD2. The CDR3 contains 17 residues. The germline V gene encodes CDR1 MDHEN and CDR2 SYDVKM. Losses at the gene ends were 6 bases for V and 1 base for J; bases not matched to a gene: 6.

This CDR3 is CASSEKQGLVRNQPQHF. DNA of the CDR3: TGTGCCAGCAGTGAGAAACAGGGTTTGGTTCGCAATCAGCCCCAGCATTTT. This sequence joins TRBV28 and TRBJ1-5; TRBD1 is a possible D gene (6 bases). The CDR3 covers 17 residues. The germline V and J ends were trimmed by 5 bases and 2 bases, with 19 bases remaining between them. Germline CDR1 reads MDHEN; CDR2 reads SYDVKM.

CDR3 nucleotides: TGTGCCAGCAGCCCTTCAGGACAGGGGGATTTTAACTATGGCTACACCTTC. This encodes CASSPSGQGDFNYGYTF. V usage is TRBV28 and J usage is TRBJ1-2, with 10 nucleotides matching TRBD1. The V gene's germline CDR1 is MDHEN and CDR2 SYDVKM. The CDR3 is 17 residues long. Trimming removed 6 bases from V and 1 base from J; junction bases left unmatched: 11.

This clone was seen once. The V call is TRBV5-1, the J call TRBJ2-3; D ambiguous. Per germline, CDR1 SGHRS and CDR2 YFSETQ. Trimming left V 0 bases short and J 4 bases short, with 9 bases between. This CDR3 is built from 14 residues. The CDR3 DNA sequence: TGCGCCAGCAGCTTGGGGAGCTCCGCAGATACGCAGTATTTT. This translates into CASSLGSSADTQYF.

The V gene is TRBV20-1, the J gene TRBJ2-1; 7 bases map to TRBD2. The germline V gene has CDR1 DFQATT and CDR2 SNEGSKA (reference sequence). V lost 3 bases and J lost 8; bases outside the gene matches: 7. This CDR3 has 13 residues. The CDR3 here is CSASPTGGDEQFF. The DNA for the CDR3 is TGCAGTGCTAGTCCAACGGGGGGAGATGAGCAGTTCTTC.

The J gene is TRBJ1-2, the V gene TRBV7-9, with D possibly matching TRBD1 (6 bases). Trimming left V 3 bases short and J 4 bases short, with 12 bases between. The CDR3 runs 14 residues. Germline CDR1 and CDR2: SEHNR and FQNEAQ (reference sequence). This CDR3 reads CASSFSDRPYGYTF. Here the CDR3 DNA reads TGTGCCAGCAGCTTCTCGGACAGACCCTATGGCTACACCTTC.

The chain employs TRBV5-1 and TRBJ1-2; TRBD1 aligns across 8 bases. The CDR3 contains 14 residues. Germline V gives CDR1 SGHRS, CDR2 YFSETQ. V lost 0 bases and J lost 6; bases outside the gene matches: 4. CDR3 DNA sequence: TGCGCCAGCAGCTTGGCACAGGGGGAGAATGGCTACACCTTC. It codes for CASSLAQGENGYTF. The full variable domain, with the rest looked up from reference TRBV5-1 and TRBJ1-2, is KAGVTQTPRYLIKTRGQQVTLSCSPISGHRSVSWYQQTPGQGLQFLFEYFSETQRNKGNFPGRFSGRQFSNSRSEMNVSTLELGDSALYLCASSLAQGENGYTFGSGTRLTVV.

The genes are TRBV5-4 and TRBJ1-2, with 9 bases that match TRBD1. Germline assignment: CDR1 SGHNT and CDR2 YYREEE (reference sequence). V shed 0 bases and J 4 bases; nucleotides not matched to a gene: 7. The CDR3 covers 16 residues. The CDR3 loop is CASSLGTGGAGYGYTF. Here the CDR3 DNA reads TGTGCCAGCAGCTTGGGCACAGGGGGCGCCGGCTATGGCTACACCTTC.

A single count supports this clone. This chain's CDR3 is CASSLTPSGMGRTEQYF. CDR3 DNA sequence: TGTGCCAGCAGCTTAACGCCTAGCGGGATGGGGCGGACCGAGCAGTACTTC. The gene calls are TRBV7-2 and TRBJ2-7, with 9 bases identical to TRBD2. The J segment lost 6 bases and the V segment lost 2 bases, leaving 14 bases of the junction unmatched. Germline lookup yields CDR1 SGHTA and CDR2 FQGNSA. The CDR3 covers 17 residues.

V usage is TRBV12-3 or TRBV12-4 and J usage is TRBJ2-5; perhaps TRBD1 as D (5 bases). V shed 1 base and J shed 4 bases, with 7 bases lying between them. The CDR3 consists of 13 residues. The CDR3 protein is CASSLETVETQYF. CDR3 nucleotide sequence: TGTGCCAGCAGTTTAGAGACAGTAGAGACCCAGTACTTC.

This clone was seen only once. The chain is built from TRBV6-2 or TRBV6-3 and TRBJ2-1, with 9 bases identical to TRBD2. CDR1 MNHEY and CDR2 SVGEGT come from the germline V gene. The CDR3 spans 14 residues. The J segment lost 6 bases and the V segment lost 6 bases, leaving 6 bases of the junction unmatched. CDR3 in DNA: TGTGCCAGCAGCAAACTAGCGGGTAGCAATGAGCAGTTCTTC. This translates into CASSKLAGSNEQFF.

The gene calls are TRBV5-1 and TRBJ1-1; tentative D call: TRBD1 (5 bases). The CDR3 contains 13 residues. CDR1 is SGHRS and CDR2 is YFSETQ in the germline V gene. The germline V and J ends were trimmed by 2 bases and 1 base, with 6 bases remaining between them. The CDR3 region is CASSFQGNTEAFF. CDR3 sequence (DNA): TGCGCCAGCAGCTTCCAGGGGAACACTGAAGCTTTCTTT.

The chain joins TRBV5-1 to TRBJ1-1; 10 nucleotides line up with TRBD1. The CDR3 runs to 14 residues. The V gene end was trimmed by 4 bases and the J gene end by 7 bases; junction bases not matched to a gene: 7. CDR1 and CDR2 from the germline V gene are SGHRS and YFSETQ. In DNA, the CDR3 is TGCGCCAGCAGCACGGGACAGGGGTGGAATGAAGCTTTCTTT. This encodes CASSTGQGWNEAFF.

This chain links TRBV9 with TRBJ1-5; a possible D gene is TRBD1 (5 bases). Germline assignment: CDR1 SGDLS and CDR2 YYNGEE. Trimming shortened V by 0 bases and J by 1 base, and 8 bases separated the two germline ends. This CDR3 comprises 15 residues. The CDR3 here is CASSVAGISNQPQHF. As DNA, the CDR3 is TGTGCCAGCAGCGTAGCAGGGATAAGCAATCAGCCCCAGCATTTT.